This is a list of T cell receptor beta chains from one sample in a study of OX40 agonist ivuxolimab in advanced cancers. Some clones are missing from TCRdb's copy, which holds only in-frame ones; the method was immunoSEQ multiplex PCR. The top ten clones hold 22% of a sample with tens of thousands of clones, 84% of them seen once. Sequenced material: CD4+ or CD8+ T cells sorted from blood, taken in a trial of the OX40 agonist ivuxolimab. The receptors were gathered from an adult with an advanced solid tumor such as melanoma, head and neck, liver or kidney cancer. The CDR3 runs from the conserved cysteine through the conserved F or W. The order of the fields is clone size, V gene, D gene, J gene, CDR3 protein, CDR3 DNA. A D gene is named only where the DNA matches it firmly. A row's size may be missing; if present it is once, few, many or a size class.

>NA|TRBV7-9|TRBD1|TRBJ1-4
CASSLSPGQGLSSEKLFF
TGTGCCAGCAGCTTAAGCCCGGGACAGGGGCTCTCGAGTGAAAAACTGTTTTTT
>NA|TRBV4-3|TRBD1|TRBJ2-3
CASSQGTGVTDTQYF
TGCGCCAGCAGCCAAGGGACAGGGGTTACAGATACGCAGTATTTT
>NA|TRBV9|NA|TRBJ2-3
CASSVDTGAYSTDTQYF
TGTGCCAGCAGCGTAGATACAGGCGCCTACTCCACAGATACGCAGTATTTT
>NA|TRBV4-1|NA|TRBJ2-7
CASSQVGQGPYEQYF
TGCGCCAGCAGCCAAGTAGGGCAGGGGCCCTACGAGCAGTACTTC
>NA|TRBV9|NA|TRBJ2-3
CASRPGHLSHDTQYF
TGTGCCAGCAGACCGGGACATCTCTCACATGATACGCAGTATTTT
>few|TRBV6-5|TRBD1|TRBJ2-7
CASSPGQGSYEQYF
TGTGCCAGCAGCCCGGGACAGGGCTCCTACGAGCAGTACTTC
>NA|TRBV6-1|NA|TRBJ1-5
CASSSRGVGQFAQHF
TGTGCCAGCAGTTCCCGGGGGGTGGGCCAATTCGCCCAGCATTTT
>NA|TRBV15|NA|TRBJ2-6
CATSRAPGSGANVLTF
TGTGCCACCAGCAGGGCCCCCGGGTCCGGGGCCAACGTCCTGACTTTC
>NA|TRBV2|TRBD1|TRBJ1-4
CASSGTATNEKLFF
TGTGCCAGCAGCGGGACAGCAACTAATGAAAAACTGTTTTTT
>NA|TRBV5-1|NA|TRBJ2-7
CASSSQTGNEQYF
TGCGCCAGCAGCTCACAAACAGGGAACGAGCAGTACTTC
>NA|TRBV6-5|NA|TRBJ2-7
CASSYVGYEQYF
TGTGCCAGCAGTTACGTGGGGTACGAGCAGTACTTC
>NA|TRBV10-2|NA|TRBJ2-2
CASQAGWEYTGELFF
TGCGCCAGCCAGGCAGGGTGGGAGTACACCGGGGAGCTGTTTTTT
>NA|TRBV14|NA|TRBJ2-5
CASSQWRGETQYF
TGTGCCAGCAGCCAATGGCGGGGAGAGACCCAGTACTTC
>NA|TRBV9|NA|TRBJ2-3
CASSASGTSTDTQYF
TGTGCCAGCAGCGCCTCCGGGACCAGCACAGATACGCAGTATTTT
>NA|TRBV5-1|NA|TRBJ1-4
CASSLRRPIGDEKLFF
TGCGCCAGCAGCTTGAGAAGGCCCATAGGAGACGAAAAACTGTTTTTT
>NA|TRBV27|NA|TRBJ2-4
CASSPGQYIQYF
TGTGCCAGCAGCCCAGGGCAGTACATTCAGTACTTC
>once|TRBV4-3|NA|TRBJ1-3
CASSQDQYSGNTIYF
TGCGCCAGCAGCCAAGATCAGTACTCTGGAAACACCATATATTTT
>large|TRBV11-2|NA|TRBJ1-2
CASSPGGGSIYGYTF
TGTGCCAGCAGCCCCGGGGGAGGGAGCATCTATGGCTACACCTTC
>NA|TRBV7-9|NA|TRBJ2-1
CASSLGGSYNEQFF
TGTGCCAGCAGCTTAGGGGGCTCCTACAATGAGCAGTTCTTC
>few|TRBV2|TRBD1|TRBJ2-3
CASSEADRGEDTQYF
TGTGCCAGCAGTGAAGCTGACAGGGGTGAAGATACGCAGTATTTT
>NA|TRBV7-9|NA|TRBJ1-4
CASRHTNEKLFF
TGTGCCAGCAGACACACTAATGAAAAACTGTTTTTT
>NA|TRBV27|TRBD2|TRBJ2-1
CASSGLAGENEQFF
TGTGCCAGCAGTGGACTAGCGGGGGAAAATGAGCAGTTCTTC
>NA|TRBV4-1|NA|TRBJ1-1
CASSPLPQGSTEAFF
TGCGCCAGCAGCCCCCTCCCACAGGGATCTACTGAAGCTTTCTTT
>NA|TRBV7-8|TRBD2|TRBJ2-1
CASSPPGLVRASYNEQFF
TGTGCCAGCAGCCCCCCGGGACTAGTGAGGGCCTCCTACAATGAGCAGTTCTTC
>NA|TRBV10-2|NA|TRBJ2-2
CASSESSPDGTGELFF
TGCGCCAGCAGTGAGTCGTCCCCCGACGGGACCGGGGAGCTGTTTTTT
>NA|TRBV14|TRBD1|TRBJ1-1
CASSHRTGMNTEAFF
TGTGCCAGCAGCCACAGGACAGGGATGAACACTGAAGCTTTCTTT
>NA|TRBV23-1|NA|TRBJ1-5
CASSQSRRGNQPQHF
TGCGCCAGCAGTCAATCTAGGAGGGGCAATCAGCCCCAGCATTTT
>NA|TRBV29-1|TRBD1|TRBJ1-2
CSYGGQGDGYTF
TGCAGTTACGGAGGCCAGGGGGATGGCTACACCTTC
>NA|TRBV7-9|TRBD2|TRBJ2-1
CASSTGTSGRASSYNEQFF
TGTGCCAGCAGCACCGGGACTAGCGGGAGGGCCAGCTCCTACAATGAGCAGTTCTTC
>NA|TRBV4-3|TRBD2|TRBJ2-1
CASSQEAGGIYNEQFF
TGCGCCAGCAGCCAAGAGGCGGGGGGGATCTACAATGAGCAGTTCTTC
>NA|TRBV7-9|TRBD2|TRBJ2-7
CASSPAGDSYEQYF
TGTGCCAGCAGCCCGGCGGGGGACTCCTACGAGCAGTACTTC
>NA|TRBV7-9|NA|TRBJ2-5
CASSSRHNQETQYF
TGTGCCAGCAGCTCAAGACACAACCAAGAGACCCAGTACTTC
>NA|TRBV15|TRBD1|TRBJ2-2
CATSVDRGVGELFF
TGTGCCACCAGCGTCGACAGGGGGGTCGGGGAGCTGTTTTTT
>NA|TRBV9|NA|TRBJ2-7
CASSLTPRGPYEQYF
TGTGCCAGCAGCCTAACCCCCAGGGGCCCCTACGAGCAGTACTTC
>NA|TRBV4-1|NA|TRBJ2-7
CASSQRRDGLHEQYF
TGCGCCAGCAGCCAACGACGGGACGGCCTCCACGAGCAGTACTTC
>NA|TRBV29-1|TRBD1|TRBJ1-2
CSVADRGQGYTF
TGCAGCGTAGCAGACAGGGGGCAAGGCTACACCTTC
>NA|TRBV27|NA|TRBJ1-1
CASSLARGNTEAFF
TGTGCCAGCAGCCTGGCCCGGGGGAACACTGAAGCTTTCTTT
>NA|TRBV19|NA|TRBJ2-7
CASSWGTNTYEQYF
TGTGCCAGTAGTTGGGGGACAAATACCTACGAGCAGTACTTC
>NA|TRBV29-1|TRBD1|TRBJ2-5
CSGEPYRTGEVETQYF
TGCAGCGGTGAGCCCTACCGGACAGGGGAGGTAGAGACCCAGTACTTC
>NA|TRBV7-9|NA|TRBJ2-7
CASSDRFVGEQYF
TGTGCCAGCAGCGACAGGTTCGTGGGCGAGCAGTACTTC
>NA|TRBV6-5|NA|TRBJ2-5
CASSYSGGETQYF
TGTGCCAGCAGTTACTCGGGGGGAGAGACCCAGTACTTC
>NA|TRBV28|TRBD1|TRBJ2-5
CASRPTGVATQYF
TGTGCCAGCAGACCCACAGGGGTGGCGACCCAGTACTTC
>NA|TRBV7-9|NA|TRBJ2-7
CASSLDPYEQYF
TGTGCCAGCAGCTTAGATCCCTACGAGCAGTACTTC
>NA|TRBV15|NA|TRBJ1-1
CATSRARNTEAFF
TGTGCCACCAGCAGAGCCCGGAACACTGAAGCTTTCTTT
>NA|TRBV27|TRBD2|TRBJ2-7
CASKLLAGSSYEQYF
TGTGCCAGCAAACTCTTAGCGGGGAGCTCCTACGAGCAGTACTTC
>NA|TRBV7-8|NA|TRBJ2-1
CASSSRGGDAFINNEQFF
TGTGCCAGCAGCTCTAGAGGGGGGGACGCCTTTATTAACAATGAGCAGTTCTTC
>NA|TRBV7-9|NA|TRBJ1-2
CASSLAGSGYTF
TGTGCCAGCAGCCTCGCAGGGTCTGGCTACACCTTC
>NA|TRBV18|TRBD1|TRBJ1-2
CASSLGQGPPNYGYTF
TGTGCCAGCTCCCTCGGACAGGGGCCCCCTAACTATGGCTACACCTTC